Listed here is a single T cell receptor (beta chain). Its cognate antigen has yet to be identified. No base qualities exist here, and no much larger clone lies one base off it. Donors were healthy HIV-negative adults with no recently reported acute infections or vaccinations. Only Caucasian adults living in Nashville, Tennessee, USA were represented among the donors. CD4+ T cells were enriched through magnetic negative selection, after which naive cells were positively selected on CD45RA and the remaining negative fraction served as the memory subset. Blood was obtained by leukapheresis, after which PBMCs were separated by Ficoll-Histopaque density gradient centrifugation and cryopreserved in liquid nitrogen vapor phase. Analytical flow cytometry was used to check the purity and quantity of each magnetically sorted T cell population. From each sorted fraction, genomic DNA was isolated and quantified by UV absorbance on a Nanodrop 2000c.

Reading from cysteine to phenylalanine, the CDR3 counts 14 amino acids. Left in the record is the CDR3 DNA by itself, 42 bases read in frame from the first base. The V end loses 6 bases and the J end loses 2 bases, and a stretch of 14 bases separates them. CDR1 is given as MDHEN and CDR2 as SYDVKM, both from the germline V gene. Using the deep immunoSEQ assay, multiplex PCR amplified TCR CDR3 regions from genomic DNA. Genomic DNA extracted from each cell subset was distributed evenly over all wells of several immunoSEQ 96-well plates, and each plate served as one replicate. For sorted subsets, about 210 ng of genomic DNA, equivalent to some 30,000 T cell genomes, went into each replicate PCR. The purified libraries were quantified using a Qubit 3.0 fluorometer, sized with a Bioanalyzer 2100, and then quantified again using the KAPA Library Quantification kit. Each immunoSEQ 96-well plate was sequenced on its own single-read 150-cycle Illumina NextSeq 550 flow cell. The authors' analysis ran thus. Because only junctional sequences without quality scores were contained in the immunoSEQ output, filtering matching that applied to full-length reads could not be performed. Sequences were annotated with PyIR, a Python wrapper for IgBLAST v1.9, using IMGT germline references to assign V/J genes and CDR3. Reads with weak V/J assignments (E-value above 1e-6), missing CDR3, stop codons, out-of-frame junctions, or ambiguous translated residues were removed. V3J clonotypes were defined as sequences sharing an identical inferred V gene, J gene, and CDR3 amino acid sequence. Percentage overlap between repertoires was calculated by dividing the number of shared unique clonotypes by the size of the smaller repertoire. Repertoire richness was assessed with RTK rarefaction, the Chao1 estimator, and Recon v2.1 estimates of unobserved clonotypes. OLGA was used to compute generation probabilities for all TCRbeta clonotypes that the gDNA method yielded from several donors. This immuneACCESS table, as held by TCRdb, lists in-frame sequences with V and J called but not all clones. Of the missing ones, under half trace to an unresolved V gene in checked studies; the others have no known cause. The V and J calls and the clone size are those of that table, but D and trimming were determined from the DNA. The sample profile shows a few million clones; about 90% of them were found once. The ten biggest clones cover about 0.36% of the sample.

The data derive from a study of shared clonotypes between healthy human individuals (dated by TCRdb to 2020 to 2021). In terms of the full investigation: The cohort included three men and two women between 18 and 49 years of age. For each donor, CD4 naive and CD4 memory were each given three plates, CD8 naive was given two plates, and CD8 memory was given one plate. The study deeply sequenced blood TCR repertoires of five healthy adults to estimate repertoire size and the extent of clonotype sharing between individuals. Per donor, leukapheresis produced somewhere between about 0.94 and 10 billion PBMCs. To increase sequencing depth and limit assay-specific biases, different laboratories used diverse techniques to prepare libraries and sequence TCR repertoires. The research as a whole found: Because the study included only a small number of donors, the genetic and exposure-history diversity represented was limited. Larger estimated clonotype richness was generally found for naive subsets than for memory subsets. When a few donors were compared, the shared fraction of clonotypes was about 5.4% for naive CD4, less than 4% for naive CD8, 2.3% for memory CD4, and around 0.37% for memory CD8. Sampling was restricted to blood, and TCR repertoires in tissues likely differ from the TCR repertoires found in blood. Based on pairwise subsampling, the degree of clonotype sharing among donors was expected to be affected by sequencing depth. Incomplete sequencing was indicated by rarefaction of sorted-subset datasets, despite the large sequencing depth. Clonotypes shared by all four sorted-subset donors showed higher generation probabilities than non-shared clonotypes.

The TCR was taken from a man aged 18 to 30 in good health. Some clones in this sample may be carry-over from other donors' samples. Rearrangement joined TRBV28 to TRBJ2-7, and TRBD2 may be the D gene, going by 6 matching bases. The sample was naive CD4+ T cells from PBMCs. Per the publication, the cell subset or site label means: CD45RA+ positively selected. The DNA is TGTGCCAGCAGCCCGAAGCGGGTTCCCTACGAGCAGTACTTC. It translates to CASSPKRVPYEQYF. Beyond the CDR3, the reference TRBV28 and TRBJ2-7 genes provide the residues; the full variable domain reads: DVKVTQSSRYLVKRTGEKVFLECVQDMDHENMFWYRQDPGLGLRLIYFSYDVKMKEKGDIPEGYSVSREKKERFSLILESASTNQTSMYLCASSPKRVPYEQYFGPGTRLTVT.